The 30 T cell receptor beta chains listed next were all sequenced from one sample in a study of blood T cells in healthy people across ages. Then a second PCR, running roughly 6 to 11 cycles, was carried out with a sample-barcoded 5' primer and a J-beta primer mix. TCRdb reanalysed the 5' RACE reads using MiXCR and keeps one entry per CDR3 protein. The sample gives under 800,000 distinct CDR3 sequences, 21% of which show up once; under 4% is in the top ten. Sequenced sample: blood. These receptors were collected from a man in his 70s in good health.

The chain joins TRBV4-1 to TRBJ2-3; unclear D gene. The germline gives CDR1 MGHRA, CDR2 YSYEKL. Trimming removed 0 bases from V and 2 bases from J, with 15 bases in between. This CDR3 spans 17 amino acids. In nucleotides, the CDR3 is TGCGCCAGCAGCCAAGATTTCGCCCTGATAATCACAGATACGCAGTATTTT. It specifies CASSQDFALIITDTQYF.

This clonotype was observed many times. CDR3 sequence reads: CASSLSGNSYNEQFF. The CDR3 region has the DNA TGTGCCAGCAGTTTGAGCGGTAACTCCTACAATGAGCAGTTCTTC. The chain employs TRBV28 and TRBJ2-1, with a possible D match to TRBD2 (5 bases). From germline, CDR1 is MDHEN and CDR2 SYDVKM. This CDR3 is built from 15 residues. Trimming shortened V by 3 bases and J by 0 bases, and 9 bases separated the two germline ends.

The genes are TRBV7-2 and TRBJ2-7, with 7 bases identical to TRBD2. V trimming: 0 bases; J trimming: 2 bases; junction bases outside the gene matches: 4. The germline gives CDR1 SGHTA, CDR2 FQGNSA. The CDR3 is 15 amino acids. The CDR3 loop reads CASSLAVGGTYEQYF. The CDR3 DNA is TGTGCCAGCAGCTTAGCGGTGGGAGGGACCTACGAGCAGTACTTC.

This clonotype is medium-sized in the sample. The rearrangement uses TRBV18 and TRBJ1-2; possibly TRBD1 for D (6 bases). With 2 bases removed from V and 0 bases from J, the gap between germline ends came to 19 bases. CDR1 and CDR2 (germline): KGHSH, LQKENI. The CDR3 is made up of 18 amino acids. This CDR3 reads CASSPTPEAGETNYGYTF. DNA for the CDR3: TGTGCCAGCTCACCAACCCCCGAAGCAGGGGAAACTAACTATGGCTACACCTTC.

The CDR3: CASSRQGEGYTF. Here the CDR3 DNA reads TGTGCCAGCAGCCGACAGGGAGAAGGCTACACCTTC. The gene calls are TRBV3-1 and TRBJ1-2, with 7 nucleotides matching TRBD1. With 4 bases clipped from V and 8 bases from J, the junction kept 4 bases outside the gene matches. The CDR3 runs to 12 residues. The V gene's germline CDR1 is LGHDT and CDR2 YNNKEL (reference sequence).

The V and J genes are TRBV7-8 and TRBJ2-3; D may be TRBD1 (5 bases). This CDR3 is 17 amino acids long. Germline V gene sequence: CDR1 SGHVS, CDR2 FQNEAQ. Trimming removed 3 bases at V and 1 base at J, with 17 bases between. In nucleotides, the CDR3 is TGTGCCAGCAGCTTGACCCCGGACATTGCTGGCACAGATACGCAGTATTTT. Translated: CASSLTPDIAGTDTQYF.

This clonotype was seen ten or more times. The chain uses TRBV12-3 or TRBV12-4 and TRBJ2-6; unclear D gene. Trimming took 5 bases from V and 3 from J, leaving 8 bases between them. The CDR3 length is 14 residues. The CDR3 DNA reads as TGTGCCAGCAGTCACTCCGGTGGGGCCAACGTCCTGACTTTC. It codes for CASSHSGGANVLTF.

The CDR3 coding sequence is TGTGCCAGCACCCCATCGGACAGGAACACTGAAGCTTTCTTT. This codes for CASTPSDRNTEAFF. V usage is TRBV28 and J usage is TRBJ1-1, with D tentatively TRBD1 (6 bases). CDR1 is MDHEN, CDR2 SYDVKM, per germline. Trimming took off 7 bases at V and 1 base at J, with 13 bases between the two ends. The CDR3 is 14 amino acids.

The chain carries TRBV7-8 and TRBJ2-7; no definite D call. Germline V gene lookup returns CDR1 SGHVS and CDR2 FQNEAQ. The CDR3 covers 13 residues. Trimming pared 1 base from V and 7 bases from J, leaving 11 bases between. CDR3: CASSLVQVGEQYF. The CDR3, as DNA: TGTGCCAGCAGCTTAGTGCAGGTGGGAGAGCAGTACTTC.

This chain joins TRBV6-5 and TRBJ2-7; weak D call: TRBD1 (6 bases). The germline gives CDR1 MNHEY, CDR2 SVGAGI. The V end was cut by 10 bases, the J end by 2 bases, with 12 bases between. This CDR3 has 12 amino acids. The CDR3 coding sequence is TGTGCCACCGGACAGTTGGCCTACGAGCAGTACTTC. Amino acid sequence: CATGQLAYEQYF.

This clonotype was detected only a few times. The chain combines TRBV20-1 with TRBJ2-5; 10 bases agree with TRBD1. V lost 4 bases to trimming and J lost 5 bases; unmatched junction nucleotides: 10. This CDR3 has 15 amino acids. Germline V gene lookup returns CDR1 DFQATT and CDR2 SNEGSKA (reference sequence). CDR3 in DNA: TGCAGTGCTATTTTGACAGGGGGCGGTTCGGAGACCCAGTACTTC. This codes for CSAILTGGGSETQYF.

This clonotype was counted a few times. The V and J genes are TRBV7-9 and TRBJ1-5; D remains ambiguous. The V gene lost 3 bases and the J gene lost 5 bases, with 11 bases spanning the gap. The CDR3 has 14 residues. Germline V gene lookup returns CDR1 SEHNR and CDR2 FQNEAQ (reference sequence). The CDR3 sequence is CASSLAVGDQPQHF. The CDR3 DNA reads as TGTGCCAGCAGCTTGGCTGTCGGCGATCAGCCCCAGCATTTT.

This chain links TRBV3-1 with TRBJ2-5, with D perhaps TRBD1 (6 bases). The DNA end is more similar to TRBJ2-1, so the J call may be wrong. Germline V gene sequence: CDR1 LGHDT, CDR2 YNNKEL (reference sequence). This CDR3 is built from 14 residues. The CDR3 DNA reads TGTGCCAGCAGCCCTTCAGGGGAGAGAGATGAGCAGTTCTTC. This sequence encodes CASSPSGERDEQFF.

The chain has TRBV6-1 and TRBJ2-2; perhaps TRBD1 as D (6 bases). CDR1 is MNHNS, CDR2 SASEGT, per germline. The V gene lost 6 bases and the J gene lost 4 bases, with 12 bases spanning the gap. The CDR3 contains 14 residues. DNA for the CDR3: TGTGCCAGCAGGGGACAAGGACCCACCGGGGAGCTGTTTTTT. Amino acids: CASRGQGPTGELFF.

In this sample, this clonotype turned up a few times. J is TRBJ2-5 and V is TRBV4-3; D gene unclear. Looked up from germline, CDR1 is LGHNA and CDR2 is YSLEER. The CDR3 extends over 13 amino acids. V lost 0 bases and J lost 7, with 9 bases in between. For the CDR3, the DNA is TGCGCCAGCAGCCAAGATCTGGAGCGGACCCAGTACTTC. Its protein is CASSQDLERTQYF.

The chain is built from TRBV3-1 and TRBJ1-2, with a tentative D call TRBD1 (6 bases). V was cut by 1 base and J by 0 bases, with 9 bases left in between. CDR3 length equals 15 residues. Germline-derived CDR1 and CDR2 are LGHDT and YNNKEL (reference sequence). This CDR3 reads CASSQADSSNYGYTF. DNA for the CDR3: TGTGCCAGCAGCCAAGCGGACAGCTCTAACTATGGCTACACCTTC.

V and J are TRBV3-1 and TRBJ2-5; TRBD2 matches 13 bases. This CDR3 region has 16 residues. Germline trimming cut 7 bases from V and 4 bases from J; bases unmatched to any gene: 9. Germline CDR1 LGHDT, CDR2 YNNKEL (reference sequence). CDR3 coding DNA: TGTGCCAGCACCTCGGGACTAGCGGGAAGTCGAGAGACCCAGTACTTC. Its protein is CASTSGLAGSRETQYF.

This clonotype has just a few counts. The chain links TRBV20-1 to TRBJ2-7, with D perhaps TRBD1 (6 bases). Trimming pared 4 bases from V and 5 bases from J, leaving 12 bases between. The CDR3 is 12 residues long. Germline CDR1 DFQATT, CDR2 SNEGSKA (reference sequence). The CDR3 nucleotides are TGCAGTGCTACCAGACAGGCCGACGAGCAGTACTTC. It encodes CSATRQADEQYF.

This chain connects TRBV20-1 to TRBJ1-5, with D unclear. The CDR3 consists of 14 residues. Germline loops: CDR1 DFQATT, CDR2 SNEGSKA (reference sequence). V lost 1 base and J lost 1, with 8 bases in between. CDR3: CSARGGLSNQPQHF. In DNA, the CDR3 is TGCAGTGCTAGAGGTGGTCTCAGCAATCAGCCCCAGCATTTT.

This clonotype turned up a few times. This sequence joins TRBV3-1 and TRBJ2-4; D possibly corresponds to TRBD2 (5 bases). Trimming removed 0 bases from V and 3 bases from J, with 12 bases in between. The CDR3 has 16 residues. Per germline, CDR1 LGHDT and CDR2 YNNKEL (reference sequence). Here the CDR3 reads CASSQDPSGFKNIQYF. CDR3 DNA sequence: TGTGCCAGCAGCCAAGATCCGAGCGGATTCAAAAACATTCAGTACTTC.

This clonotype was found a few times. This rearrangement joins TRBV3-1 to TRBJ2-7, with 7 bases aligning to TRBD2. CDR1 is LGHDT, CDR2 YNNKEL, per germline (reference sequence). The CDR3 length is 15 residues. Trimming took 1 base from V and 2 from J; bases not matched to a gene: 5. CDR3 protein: CASSQGPSGAYEQYF. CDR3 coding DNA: TGTGCCAGCAGCCAAGGGCCTAGCGGTGCCTACGAGCAGTACTTC.

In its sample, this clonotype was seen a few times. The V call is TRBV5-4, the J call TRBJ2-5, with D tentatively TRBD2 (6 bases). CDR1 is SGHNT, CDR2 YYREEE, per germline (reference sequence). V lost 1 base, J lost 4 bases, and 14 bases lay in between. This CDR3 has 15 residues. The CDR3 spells CASSLSGRGLETQYF. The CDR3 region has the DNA TGTGCCAGCAGCTTGAGCGGGCGCGGGTTAGAGACCCAGTACTTC.

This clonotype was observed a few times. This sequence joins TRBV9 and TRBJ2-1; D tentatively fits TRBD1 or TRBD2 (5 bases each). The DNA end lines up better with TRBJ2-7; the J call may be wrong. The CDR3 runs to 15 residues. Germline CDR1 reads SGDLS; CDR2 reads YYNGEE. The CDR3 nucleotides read TGTGCCAGCAGCCCCCGAGGGGAGAGACCTAACGAGCAGTACTTC. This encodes CASSPRGERPNEQYF.

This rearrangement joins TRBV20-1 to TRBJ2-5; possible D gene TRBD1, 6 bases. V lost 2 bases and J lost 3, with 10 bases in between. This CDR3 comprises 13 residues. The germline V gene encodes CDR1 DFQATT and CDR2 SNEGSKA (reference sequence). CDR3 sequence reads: CSARKDSEETQYF. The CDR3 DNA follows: TGCAGTGCTAGAAAGGACAGCGAAGAGACCCAGTACTTC.

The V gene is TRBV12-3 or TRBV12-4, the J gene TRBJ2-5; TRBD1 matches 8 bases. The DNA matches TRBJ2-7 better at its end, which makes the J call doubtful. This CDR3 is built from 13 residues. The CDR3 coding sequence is TGTGCCAGCAGTGTACGACAGGGGTCCGAGCAGTACTTC. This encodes CASSVRQGSEQYF.

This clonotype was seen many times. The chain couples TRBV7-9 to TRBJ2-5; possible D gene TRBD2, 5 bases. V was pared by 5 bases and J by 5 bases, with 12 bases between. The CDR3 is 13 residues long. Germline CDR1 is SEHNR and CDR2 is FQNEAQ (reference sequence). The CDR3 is CASSLDSHETQYF. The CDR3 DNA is TGTGCCAGCAGCCTGGACTCCCACGAGACCCAGTACTTC.

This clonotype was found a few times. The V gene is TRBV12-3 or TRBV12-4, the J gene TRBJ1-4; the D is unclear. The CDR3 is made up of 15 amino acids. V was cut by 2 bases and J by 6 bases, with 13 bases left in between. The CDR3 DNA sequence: TGTGCCAGCAGTTTATTGGGGAAAGTAGATGAAAAACTGTTTTTT. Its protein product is CASSLLGKVDEKLFF.

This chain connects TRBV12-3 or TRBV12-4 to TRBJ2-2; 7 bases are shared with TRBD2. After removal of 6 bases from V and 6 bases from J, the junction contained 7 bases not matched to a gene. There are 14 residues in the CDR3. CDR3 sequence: CASSRTSWSGELFF. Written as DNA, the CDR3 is TGTGCCAGCAGCCGGACTAGTTGGTCCGGGGAGCTGTTTTTT.

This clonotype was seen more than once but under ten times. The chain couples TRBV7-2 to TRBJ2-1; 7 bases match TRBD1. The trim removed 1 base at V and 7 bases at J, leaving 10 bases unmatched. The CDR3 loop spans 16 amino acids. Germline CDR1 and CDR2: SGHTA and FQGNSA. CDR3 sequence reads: CASSLEQGIVRNEQFF. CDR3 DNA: TGTGCCAGCAGCTTAGAACAGGGGATCGTTCGTAATGAGCAGTTCTTC.

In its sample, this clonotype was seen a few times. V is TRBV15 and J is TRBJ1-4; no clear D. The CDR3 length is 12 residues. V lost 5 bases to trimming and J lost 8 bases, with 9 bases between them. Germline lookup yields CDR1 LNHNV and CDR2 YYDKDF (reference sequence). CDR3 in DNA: TGTGCCACCAGCCGGACGCGAGAAAAACTGTTTTTT. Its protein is CATSRTREKLFF.